Listed below are T cell receptor beta chains from one sample, sequenced in a study of regulatory and conventional T cells in breast cancer. TCRdb re-derived calls from the PCR reads in MiXCR, one entry per CDR3 protein. The repertoire has more than 15,000 distinct CDR3 sequences, about 32% of them found once; the top ten carry 1.6%. Sequenced material: conventional T cells from blood. Receptors originate from a female donor in good health. Each CDR3 is given with its conserved first and last residue. D genes are given only for firm matches. A row's size may be missing; if present it is once, few, many or a size class.

clone_size	v_call	d_call	j_call	cdr3_aa	cdr3_nt
few	TRBV28	NA	TRBJ2-4	CASSMGGVLAKNIQYF	TGTGCCAGCAGTATGGGGGGAGTCTTAGCCAAAAACATTCAGTACTTC
NA	TRBV11-3	TRBD1	TRBJ2-7	CASSSPKGDRGGGEQYF	TGTGCCAGCAGCTCCCCGAAGGGGGACAGGGGGGGTGGAGAGCAGTACTTC
NA	TRBV7-2	NA	TRBJ2-7	CASSIGGAGYEQYF	TGTGCCAGCAGCATAGGGGGGGCCGGCTACGAGCAGTACTTC
NA	TRBV7-6	NA	TRBJ2-5	CASSPLPALVPETQYF	TGTGCCAGCAGCCCGCTACCCGCACTTGTGCCAGAGACCCAGTACTTC
NA	TRBV18	TRBD1	TRBJ2-1	CASSSAGSGTEGNEQFF	TGTGCCAGCTCAAGTGCCGGCTCCGGGACAGAGGGTAATGAGCAGTTCTTC
NA	TRBV18	NA	TRBJ1-5	CASSPTGHDQPQHF	TGTGCCAGCTCCCCGACAGGACACGATCAGCCCCAGCATTTT
few	TRBV7-9	NA	TRBJ1-5	CASSLGEGTQPQHF	TGTGCCAGCAGCTTAGGTGAGGGGACGCAGCCCCAGCATTTT
NA	TRBV5-1	NA	TRBJ2-7	CASRLDITYEQYF	TGCGCCAGCAGGTTGGACATAACCTACGAGCAGTACTTC
NA	TRBV30	TRBD1	TRBJ1-6	CAWTGGSPLHF	TGTGCCTGGACAGGGGGCTCACCCCTCCACTTT
few	TRBV7-2	NA	TRBJ1-2	CASSLEMGRDYGYTF	TGTGCCAGCAGCTTAGAGATGGGGCGCGACTATGGCTACACCTTC
many	TRBV7-2	TRBD1	TRBJ1-2	CASSSRTGEHYGYTF	TGTGCCAGCAGCTCCCGGACAGGGGAGCACTATGGCTACACCTTC
medium-sized	TRBV7-9	TRBD1	TRBJ1-1	CASSRLPDRGTEAFF	TGTGCCAGCAGCCGGCTACCGGACAGGGGCACTGAAGCTTTCTTT
few	TRBV7-9	TRBD1	TRBJ2-3	CASNTGGNSDTQYF	TGTGCCAGCAACACAGGGGGCAATTCAGATACGCAGTATTTT
NA	TRBV6-5	TRBD1	TRBJ2-7	CASSYGQGLSYEQYF	TGTGCCAGCAGCTATGGACAGGGCCTTTCCTACGAGCAGTACTTC
few	TRBV7-2	NA	TRBJ1-3	CASSLGSPLAGNTIYF	TGTGCCAGCAGCTTAGGTAGCCCTCTGGCTGGAAACACCATATATTTT
medium-sized	TRBV6-2/TRBV6-3	NA	TRBJ1-1	CASSTQSRNTEAFF	TGTGCCAGCAGCACACAGTCTCGGAACACTGAAGCTTTCTTT
few	TRBV6-5	NA	TRBJ2-5	CASSQPDIYKTQYF	TGTGCCAGCAGTCAACCAGACATTTACAAGACCCAGTACTTC
few	TRBV7-2	TRBD2	TRBJ2-7	CASSSRREGEQYF	TGTGCCAGCAGCTCGCGTCGGGAGGGCGAGCAGTACTTC
NA	TRBV5-1	TRBD1	TRBJ1-1	CASSLVAGGDTEAFF	TGCGCCAGCAGCTTGGTAGCAGGGGGCGACACTGAAGCTTTCTTT
NA	TRBV5-4	NA	TRBJ1-1	CASSLGPQNTEAFF	TGTGCCAGCAGCTTAGGCCCCCAGAACACTGAAGCTTTCTTT
NA	TRBV9	NA	TRBJ1-1	CASSLEGGVTEAFF	TGTGCCAGCAGCCTCGAAGGAGGGGTCACTGAAGCTTTCTTT
few	TRBV28	TRBD2	TRBJ2-5	CASAGGLPSQETQYF	TGTGCCAGCGCTGGGGGACTACCATCCCAAGAGACCCAGTACTTC
NA	TRBV6-8	NA	TRBJ1-1	CASSYVKTGPSLNTEAFF	TGTGCCAGCAGTTACGTCAAAACCGGGCCATCGTTGAACACTGAAGCTTTCTTT
NA	TRBV6-1	NA	TRBJ1-3	CASSPMGAGNTIYF	TGTGCCAGCAGCCCGATGGGGGCTGGAAACACCATATATTTT
NA	TRBV7-2	NA	TRBJ1-3	CASSLGYSSGNTIYF	TGTGCCAGCAGCTTAGGGTACAGCTCTGGAAACACCATATATTTT
few	TRBV15	NA	TRBJ1-5	CATSRGRNQPQHF	TGTGCCACCAGCAGAGGGAGGAATCAGCCCCAGCATTTT
NA	TRBV6-2/TRBV6-3	NA	TRBJ1-1	CASRYPGGVIKNTEAFF	TGTGCCAGCAGGTATCCGGGGGGTGTTATAAAAAACACTGAAGCTTTCTTT
few	TRBV20-1	NA	TRBJ2-1	CSAPNPLGPQWEQFF	TGCAGTGCCCCGAACCCTCTCGGACCTCAATGGGAGCAGTTCTTC
medium-sized	TRBV2	NA	TRBJ2-5	CASSEGRAVEETQYF	TGTGCCAGCAGTGAAGGACGGGCGGTGGAAGAGACCCAGTACTTC
NA	TRBV28	NA	TRBJ2-2	CASSLRDGANTGELFF	TGTGCCAGCAGTCTCCGGGACGGAGCCAACACCGGGGAGCTGTTTTTT
medium-sized	TRBV19	NA	TRBJ1-2	CASSRGSQLTGYTF	TGTGCCAGTAGTCGGGGCAGCCAGCTGACTGGCTACACCTTC
NA	TRBV3-1	NA	TRBJ1-3	CASSQGPVTGNTIYF	TGTGCCAGCAGCCAAGGGCCAGTCACTGGAAACACCATATATTTT
few	TRBV6-5	NA	TRBJ2-5	CASRDRFGGTQYF	TGTGCCAGCAGAGACCGCTTCGGGGGGACCCAGTACTTC
NA	TRBV2	NA	TRBJ1-2	CASWAREGYTF	TGTGCCAGCTGGGCTCGTGAAGGCTACACCTTC
NA	TRBV7-2	NA	TRBJ1-3	CASSFSRGSSGNTIYF	TGTGCCAGCAGCTTCTCCCGTGGCAGCTCTGGAAACACCATATATTTT
NA	TRBV2	NA	TRBJ1-2	CASSPPKGYTF	TGTGCCAGCAGTCCTCCCAAGGGCTACACCTTC
medium-sized	TRBV20-1	TRBD2	TRBJ2-7	CSARDPIAGEQYF	TGCAGTGCTAGAGACCCGATAGCGGGCGAGCAGTACTTC
NA	TRBV11-1	NA	TRBJ2-1	CASSLPPGASENEQFF	TGTGCCAGCAGCTTACCCCCGGGAGCTAGCGAAAATGAGCAGTTCTTC
NA	TRBV3-1	NA	TRBJ2-7	CASSLRSIQYF	TGTGCCAGCAGCCTGCGGTCCATACAGTACTTC
few	TRBV5-1	NA	TRBJ2-2	CASSDTGVGTGELFF	TGCGCCAGCAGCGACACGGGAGTCGGCACCGGGGAGCTGTTTTTT
NA	TRBV6-6	TRBD1	TRBJ2-7	CASTDPTGAGYEQYF	TGTGCCAGCACCGATCCGACAGGGGCAGGCTACGAGCAGTACTTC
NA	TRBV7-2	TRBD1	TRBJ2-5	CASSRQGVETQYF	TGTGCCAGCAGCAGACAGGGGGTCGAGACCCAGTACTTC
NA	TRBV2	NA	TRBJ2-5	CASSEDWPPDF	TGTGCCAGCAGTGAAGATTGGCCGCCCGACTTC
few	TRBV12-3/TRBV12-4	TRBD1	TRBJ1-5	CASSFRGQGVSQPQHF	TGTGCCAGCAGTTTTAGGGGGCAGGGAGTTAGTCAGCCCCAGCATTTT
NA	TRBV6-5	NA	TRBJ1-1	CASSHGEGNTEAFF	TGTGCCAGCAGTCATGGCGAGGGGAACACTGAAGCTTTCTTT
NA	TRBV7-9	NA	TRBJ2-3	CASSLGFRHPTDTQYF	TGTGCCAGCAGCTTAGGATTTCGTCACCCCACAGATACGCAGTATTTT
few	TRBV12-3/TRBV12-4	TRBD1	TRBJ2-5	CASSIGTGRETQYF	TGTGCCAGCAGTATAGGGACAGGGAGAGAGACCCAGTACTTC